A single TCR beta chain is shown here with its context. The data stem from a study of shared clonotypes between healthy human individuals. The junction had 6 bases not matched to a gene; V was cut back by 5 bases and J by 0 bases. This CDR3 spans 15 amino acids. Germline V gives CDR1 SGHNT, CDR2 YYREEE (reference sequence). Sequenced by immunoSEQ multiplex PCR; TCRdb stores in-frame clones only, minus some. The table includes roughly 2.5 million clones, around 90% detected once. The sequencing input was naive CD4+ T cells sorted from blood. Subset described: CD45RA+ positively selected. This receptor was obtained from a man between 18 and 35 years old in good health. This sequence joins TRBV5-4 and TRBJ2-3, with TRBD1 matching over 7 bases. In DNA, the CDR3 is TGTGCCAGCAGTATGGACAGGAGGAGCACAGATACGCAGTATTTT. This sequence encodes CASSMDRRSTDTQYF.